Listed below are T cell receptor beta chains from one sample, sequenced in a study of blood T cell repertoires in COVID-19. Assay: immunoSEQ multiplex PCR; the TCRdb copy retains only in-frame clones and omits some. The table has 250,000 or so clones, 70% to 85% seen once; the top ten hold 1.5% to 2%. The sequencing input was peripheral blood. The receptors derive from an elderly woman with acute or convalescent COVID-19. Both conserved end residues are part of each CDR3. A D gene is named only where the DNA matches it firmly. Not every row has a clone size; where given, it reads once, few, many or a size class.

abundance: .; d_gene: .; len: 16; v_gene: TRBV3-1/TRBV3-2; j_gene: TRBJ2-6; CDR3nt: TGTGCCAGCAGCCTCCCAGGGAGGTCTGGGGCCAACGTCCTGACTTTC; CDR3aa: CASSLPGRSGANVLTF
abundance: once; d_gene: TRBD2; len: 18; v_gene: TRBV9; j_gene: TRBJ2-3; CDR3nt: TGTGCCAGCAGCGCGCTAGCGGGAGGGCCGAGGTTCACAGATACGCAGTATTTT; CDR3aa: CASSALAGGPRFTDTQYF
abundance: .; d_gene: .; len: 13; v_gene: TRBV6-5; j_gene: TRBJ2-7; CDR3nt: TGTGCCAGCAGTCTGGGACTTGGATACGAGCAGTACTTC; CDR3aa: CASSLGLGYEQYF
abundance: few; d_gene: TRBD2; len: 14; v_gene: TRBV7-2; j_gene: TRBJ2-7; CDR3nt: TGTGCCAGCAGCGGGGGACTAGGACTTCGGGAGCAGTACTTC; CDR3aa: CASSGGLGLREQYF
abundance: .; d_gene: TRBD1; len: 16; v_gene: TRBV7-2; j_gene: TRBJ1-5; CDR3nt: TGTGCCAGCAGCTTAGACAGGGGGTCTAGCAATCAGCCCCAGCATTTT; CDR3aa: CASSLDRGSSNQPQHF
abundance: .; d_gene: TRBD1; len: 16; v_gene: TRBV5-6; j_gene: TRBJ1-5; CDR3nt: TGTGCCAGCAGCTTGGGGACAGGGCATCGCAATCAGCCCCAGCATTTT; CDR3aa: CASSLGTGHRNQPQHF
abundance: .; d_gene: .; len: 15; v_gene: TRBV27; j_gene: TRBJ2-6; CDR3nt: TGTGCCAGCAGTTTAAAGGCGGCTGGGGCCAACGTCCTGACTTTC; CDR3aa: CASSLKAAGANVLTF
abundance: .; d_gene: TRBD1; len: 15; v_gene: TRBV5-4; j_gene: TRBJ2-7; CDR3nt: TGTGCCAGCAGTCCCGGGACAGGGGGCTCCTACGAGCAGTACTTC; CDR3aa: CASSPGTGGSYEQYF
abundance: once; d_gene: .; len: 13; v_gene: TRBV6-5; j_gene: TRBJ1-2; CDR3nt: TGTGCCAGCAGTTACGAGGGAGACTATGGCTACACCTTC; CDR3aa: CASSYEGDYGYTF
abundance: .; d_gene: .; len: 15; v_gene: TRBV7-6; j_gene: TRBJ1-2; CDR3nt: TGTGCCAGCAGCCGTATTGCAGGGCTGGAGGGGGGCTACACCTTC; CDR3aa: CASSRIAGLEGGYTF
abundance: .; d_gene: TRBD1; len: 15; v_gene: TRBV28; j_gene: TRBJ2-7; CDR3nt: TGTGCCAGCAGACTAAGACAGGGGGTAACCTACGAGCAGTACTTC; CDR3aa: CASRLRQGVTYEQYF
abundance: .; d_gene: .; len: 15; v_gene: TRBV19; j_gene: TRBJ1-6; CDR3nt: TGTGCCAGTAGTATCTTCATCCTGGGAGATTCACCCCTCCACTTT; CDR3aa: CASSIFILGDSPLHF
abundance: .; d_gene: TRBD1; len: 15; v_gene: TRBV28; j_gene: TRBJ2-7; CDR3nt: TGTGCCAGCAGCCCAAGGACAGGGGGCTCCTACGAGCAGTACTTC; CDR3aa: CASSPRTGGSYEQYF
abundance: .; d_gene: .; len: 16; v_gene: TRBV7-2; j_gene: TRBJ1-2; CDR3nt: TGTGCCAGCAGCTTAAGTTCTACAGGGACTAACTATGGCTACACCTTC; CDR3aa: CASSLSSTGTNYGYTF
abundance: .; d_gene: TRBD2; len: 15; v_gene: TRBV28; j_gene: TRBJ2-7; CDR3nt: TGTGCCAGCAGTATCACTAGCGGGACGACTTACGAGCAGTACTTC; CDR3aa: CASSITSGTTYEQYF
abundance: few; d_gene: TRBD1; len: 14; v_gene: TRBV28; j_gene: TRBJ2-4; CDR3nt: TGTGCCAGCAGTATACAGGGGCCCACGGAAATTCAGTACTTC; CDR3aa: CASSIQGPTEIQYF
abundance: .; d_gene: .; len: 17; v_gene: TRBV5-1; j_gene: TRBJ1-3; CDR3nt: TGCGCCAGCAGCTTCGGACGGGCGGGGGGCTCTGGAAACACCATATATTTT; CDR3aa: CASSFGRAGGSGNTIYF
abundance: .; d_gene: TRBD2; len: 17; v_gene: TRBV11-2; j_gene: TRBJ2-4; CDR3nt: TGTGCCAGCAGCTTAGATCGCGCTAGCGGGGGGAGGGACATTCAGTACTTC; CDR3aa: CASSLDRASGGRDIQYF
abundance: .; d_gene: TRBD2; len: 15; v_gene: TRBV6-5; j_gene: TRBJ2-1; CDR3nt: TGTGCCAGCAGAGTTCAGCGGGGGGAATACAATGAGCAGTTCTTC; CDR3aa: CASRVQRGEYNEQFF
abundance: .; d_gene: .; len: 14; v_gene: TRBV6-6; j_gene: TRBJ1-4; CDR3nt: TGTGCCAGCAGGGACAGCATAACTAATGAAAAACTGTTTTTT; CDR3aa: CASRDSITNEKLFF
abundance: .; d_gene: TRBD1; len: 14; v_gene: TRBV28; j_gene: TRBJ2-7; CDR3nt: TGTGCCAGCACCCGGACAGGGCGACCCTACGAGCAGTACTTC; CDR3aa: CASTRTGRPYEQYF
abundance: .; d_gene: .; len: 14; v_gene: TRBV28; j_gene: TRBJ1-5; CDR3nt: TGTGCCACCCATGGACAGAGGGTAAATCAGCCCCAGCATTTT; CDR3aa: CATHGQRVNQPQHF
abundance: .; d_gene: .; len: 14; v_gene: TRBV28; j_gene: TRBJ1-4; CDR3nt: TGTGCCAGCAGCCTCGTTGGGAGGAATGAAAAACTGTTTTTT; CDR3aa: CASSLVGRNEKLFF
abundance: .; d_gene: TRBD1; len: 16; v_gene: TRBV7-2; j_gene: TRBJ2-1; CDR3nt: TGTGCCAGCAGCTTAGGAACCGGGACAGGGGTCCATGAGCAGTTCTTC; CDR3aa: CASSLGTGTGVHEQFF
abundance: .; d_gene: TRBD2; len: 16; v_gene: TRBV7-7; j_gene: TRBJ2-5; CDR3nt: TGTGCCAGCAGCTTAGCTTTAGCGGGGGGCCAAGAGACCCAGTACTTC; CDR3aa: CASSLALAGGQETQYF
abundance: .; d_gene: TRBD2; len: 16; v_gene: TRBV7-2; j_gene: TRBJ2-7; CDR3nt: TGTGCCAGCAACGCCCCCGGGCTAGCGGACTCCTACGAGCAGTACTTC; CDR3aa: CASNAPGLADSYEQYF
abundance: .; d_gene: TRBD1; len: 14; v_gene: TRBV6-5; j_gene: TRBJ1-1; CDR3nt: TGTGCCAGCAGTTACTCCAGACAGGGAACTGAAGCTTTCTTT; CDR3aa: CASSYSRQGTEAFF
abundance: once; d_gene: .; len: 15; v_gene: TRBV7-3; j_gene: TRBJ1-3; CDR3nt: TGTGCCAGCAGCTTAACCGGGGGTGCGGGAAACACCATATATTTT; CDR3aa: CASSLTGGAGNTIYF
abundance: .; d_gene: .; len: 13; v_gene: TRBV14; j_gene: TRBJ2-3; CDR3nt: TGTGCCAGCAGCCAATTCGGGAGAGATACGCAGTATTTT; CDR3aa: CASSQFGRDTQYF
abundance: .; d_gene: TRBD2; len: 16; v_gene: TRBV9; j_gene: TRBJ2-2; CDR3nt: TGTGCCAGCAGCGCCCGACTAGCGGGAGATGGCGGGGAGCTGTTTTTT; CDR3aa: CASSARLAGDGGELFF
abundance: once; d_gene: TRBD2; len: 14; v_gene: TRBV5-1; j_gene: TRBJ2-1; CDR3nt: TGCGCCAGCAGCTTGGATGTAGCGGGGGGACGTTATTTCTTC; CDR3aa: CASSLDVAGGRYFF
abundance: .; d_gene: .; len: 14; v_gene: TRBV5-1; j_gene: TRBJ2-2; CDR3nt: TGCGCCAGCAACGGGGGATCGAACACCGGGGAGCTGTTTTTT; CDR3aa: CASNGGSNTGELFF
abundance: once; d_gene: TRBD1; len: 16; v_gene: TRBV5-6; j_gene: TRBJ1-1; CDR3nt: TGTGCCAGCAGCTTACAGGGGGCGCAAGGGGAGACTGAAGCTTTCTTT; CDR3aa: CASSLQGAQGETEAFF
abundance: .; d_gene: .; len: 14; v_gene: TRBV19; j_gene: TRBJ1-2; CDR3nt: TGTGCCAGTAGTATAGTCGGGGTTTACTATGGCTACACCTTC; CDR3aa: CASSIVGVYYGYTF
abundance: few; d_gene: TRBD1; len: 15; v_gene: TRBV2; j_gene: TRBJ1-1; CDR3nt: TGTGCCAGCAGGGTGGGACAGGGGTGGAACACTGAAGCTTTCTTT; CDR3aa: CASRVGQGWNTEAFF
abundance: .; d_gene: .; len: 12; v_gene: TRBV5-4; j_gene: TRBJ2-2; CDR3nt: TGTGCCAGCACGGGTAGCACCGGGGAGCTGTTTTTT; CDR3aa: CASTGSTGELFF
abundance: .; d_gene: TRBD2; len: 15; v_gene: TRBV19; j_gene: TRBJ2-3; CDR3nt: TGTGCCAGTAGTGGGAGCGGGGGGGCCGCAGATACGCAGTATTTT; CDR3aa: CASSGSGGAADTQYF
abundance: .; d_gene: TRBD1; len: 16; v_gene: TRBV3-1/TRBV3-2; j_gene: TRBJ2-5; CDR3nt: TGTGCCAGCAGCAACCGGGACAGGGGGCAGTGGGAGACCCAGTACTTC; CDR3aa: CASSNRDRGQWETQYF
abundance: .; d_gene: .; len: 14; v_gene: TRBV19; j_gene: TRBJ2-7; CDR3nt: TGTGCCAGTAGTACGGGGGTGGAGTCCTACGAGCAGTACTTC; CDR3aa: CASSTGVESYEQYF
abundance: .; d_gene: TRBD1; len: 15; v_gene: TRBV11-2; j_gene: TRBJ1-1; CDR3nt: TGTGCCAGCACCTCGTTGAGAGACAGGGGACCTGAAGCTTTCTTT; CDR3aa: CASTSLRDRGPEAFF
abundance: .; d_gene: TRBD1; len: 13; v_gene: TRBV7-9; j_gene: TRBJ1-2; CDR3nt: TGTGCCAGCAGCTCCGGGACAGATTATGGCTACACCTTC; CDR3aa: CASSSGTDYGYTF
abundance: .; d_gene: .; len: 13; v_gene: TRBV27; j_gene: TRBJ2-5; CDR3nt: TGTGCCAGCAGTTTATCTCGCCAAGAGACCCAGTACTTC; CDR3aa: CASSLSRQETQYF
abundance: .; d_gene: TRBD1; len: 14; v_gene: TRBV11-2; j_gene: TRBJ2-7; CDR3nt: TGTGCCAGCAGCGCACGACAGGGGTACTACGAGCAGTACTTC; CDR3aa: CASSARQGYYEQYF
abundance: .; d_gene: .; len: 16; v_gene: TRBV7-3; j_gene: TRBJ2-3; CDR3nt: TGTGCCAGCAGCTTAGGGGGGAGCCTCAGCACAGATACGCAGTATTTT; CDR3aa: CASSLGGSLSTDTQYF
abundance: .; d_gene: .; len: 13; v_gene: TRBV2; j_gene: TRBJ2-5; CDR3nt: TGTGCCAGCAGTGCTACAGGGTTGGAGACCCAGTACTTC; CDR3aa: CASSATGLETQYF
abundance: .; d_gene: TRBD1; len: 14; v_gene: TRBV6-6; j_gene: TRBJ2-1; CDR3nt: TGTGCCAGCAGCAAAGGACAGGTCCCCAATGAGCAGTTCTTC; CDR3aa: CASSKGQVPNEQFF
abundance: .; d_gene: .; len: 17; v_gene: TRBV4-3; j_gene: TRBJ2-3; CDR3nt: TGCGCCAGCAGCCAAGATGGCGCGGGACGAAGCACAGATACGCAGTATTTT; CDR3aa: CASSQDGAGRSTDTQYF
abundance: .; d_gene: TRBD2; len: 14; v_gene: TRBV2; j_gene: TRBJ2-1; CDR3nt: TGTGCCAGCAGCCCCTCGGGGACTAGCGGTACGCAGTTCTTC; CDR3aa: CASSPSGTSGTQFF
abundance: .; d_gene: .; len: 14; v_gene: TRBV27; j_gene: TRBJ1-2; CDR3nt: TGTGCCAGCAGACCCCTAGGAAATAACTATGGCTACACCTTC; CDR3aa: CASRPLGNNYGYTF
abundance: .; d_gene: TRBD2; len: 16; v_gene: TRBV6-2/TRBV6-3; j_gene: TRBJ2-4; CDR3nt: TGTGCCAGCAGTTACGGGACTAGCGGGGGGCAAAACATTCAGTACTTC; CDR3aa: CASSYGTSGGQNIQYF
abundance: .; d_gene: TRBD2; len: 15; v_gene: TRBV19; j_gene: TRBJ2-7; CDR3nt: TGTGCCAGTAGCAAGCGGGAGACCACCACCTACGAGCAGTACTTC; CDR3aa: CASSKRETTTYEQYF
abundance: .; d_gene: TRBD1; len: 14; v_gene: TRBV6-5; j_gene: TRBJ1-2; CDR3nt: TGTGCCAGCAGTCCCAATGACAGGGTGGGTGGCTACACCTTC; CDR3aa: CASSPNDRVGGYTF
abundance: .; d_gene: .; len: 15; v_gene: TRBV7-6; j_gene: TRBJ1-3; CDR3nt: TGTGCCAGCAGCCCGAGGACAAACTCTGGAAACACCATATATTTT; CDR3aa: CASSPRTNSGNTIYF
abundance: .; d_gene: TRBD2; len: 15; v_gene: TRBV5-1; j_gene: TRBJ2-1; CDR3nt: TGCGCCAGCAGCTTGGAACTAGCGGGAGTCAATGAGCAGTTCTTC; CDR3aa: CASSLELAGVNEQFF